This T cell receptor beta chain was sequenced during a study of blood T cell repertoires in COVID-19. Study-level information: From T cells, B-cell-depleted T cells, or PBMCs came the material, which was cDNA or gDNA.

In the authors' methods: Amplification of reference gene primers was used by the study to estimate nucleated cell counts. The protocol was immunoSEQ multiplex PCR, while the TCRdb copy is restricted to in-frame clones and leaves out a portion. That table furnishes V, J and clone size, whereas the DNA furnished D and trimming. The sample has about 78,000 clones, less than 90% seen once. CDR1 MRHNA and CDR2 SNTAGT come from the germline V gene. The CDR3 spans 15 residues. The ends were cut back, 2 bases at V and 13 bases at J, with 20 bases in the middle. The gene calls are TRBV6-4 and TRBJ1-4; D gene uncertain. This TCR came from a man in his forties or fifties with acute or convalescent COVID-19. Sequencing was done on a sample of peripheral blood. The CDR3 bases are TGTGCCAGCAGTGACGACACCCGGAAATCTGGAGGACTGTTTTTT. Translation: CASSDDTRKSGGLFF.